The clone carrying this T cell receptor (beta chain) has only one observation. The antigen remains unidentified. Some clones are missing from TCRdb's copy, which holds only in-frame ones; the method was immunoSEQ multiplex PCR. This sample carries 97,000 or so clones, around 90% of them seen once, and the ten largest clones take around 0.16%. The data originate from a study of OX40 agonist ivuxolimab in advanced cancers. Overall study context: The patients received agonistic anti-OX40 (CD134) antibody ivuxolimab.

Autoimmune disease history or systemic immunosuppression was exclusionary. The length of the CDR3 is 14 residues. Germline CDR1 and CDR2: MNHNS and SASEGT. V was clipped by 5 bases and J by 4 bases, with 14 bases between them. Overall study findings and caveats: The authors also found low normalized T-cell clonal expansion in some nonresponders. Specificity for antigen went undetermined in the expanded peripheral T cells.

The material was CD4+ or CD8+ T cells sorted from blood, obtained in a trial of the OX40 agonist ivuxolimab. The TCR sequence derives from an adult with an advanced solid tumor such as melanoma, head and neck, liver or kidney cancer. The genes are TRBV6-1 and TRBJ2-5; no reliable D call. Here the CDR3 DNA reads TGTGCCAGCAGTTCGTACCTAATGCGAGAGACCCAGTACTTC. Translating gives CASSSYLMRETQYF.